Sequencing of this T cell receptor beta chain was carried out in a study of blood T cell repertoires in COVID-19. At the level of the study: The United States, Italy and Spain were the sources of the acute and convalescent COVID-19 samples.

With 0 bases removed from V and 0 bases from J, the gap between germline ends came to 13 bases. Germline CDR1 is GTSNPN and CDR2 is SVGIG (reference sequence). The CDR3 has 16 residues. Libraries were prepared by immunoSEQ multiplex PCR; TCRdb keeps only in-frame clonotypes and omits some of them. The sample lists about 350,000 clones, about nine tenths seen once, with 3% to 4.5% in the top ten. The sample was peripheral blood. This chain links TRBV30 with TRBJ2-3; tentatively, D is TRBD1 (6 bases). The origin of this receptor is a woman in her fifties or sixties with COVID-19, enrolled during active disease. The CDR3 sequence is CAWSVKDSPSTDTQYF. The CDR3 DNA is TGTGCCTGGAGTGTTAAGGACAGCCCTAGCACAGATACGCAGTATTTT.